The 27 T cell receptor beta chains reported below all come from one sample, sequenced in a study of blood T cell repertoires in COVID-19. Generated by immunoSEQ multiplex PCR, the TCRdb table keeps only in-frame clones and is missing some. The sample holds 260,000 or so clones, under 90% seen once. Sequenced: PBMCs or T cells enriched from blood (not recorded which). The receptors shown here come from a man aged 18-30 years who had recovered from COVID-19.

This chain joins TRBV11-2 and TRBJ1-3; maybe TRBD1 (5 bases). V lost 6 bases and J 1 base, leaving 10 bases between the germline ends. Germline V gene lookup returns CDR1 SGHAT and CDR2 FQNNGV. There are 14 residues in the CDR3. CDR3 in amino acids: CASRDGGSGNTIYF. The CDR3 coding sequence is TGTGCCAGCAGGGACGGGGGTTCTGGAAACACCATATATTTT.

The table lists this clone with a few counts. The chain links TRBV6-1 to TRBJ1-5; 9 positions match TRBD1. CDR1 and CDR2 from the germline V gene are MNHNS and SASEGT. Germline trimming cut 3 bases from V and 2 bases from J; bases unmatched to any gene: 2. This CDR3 region has 15 residues. In nucleotides, the CDR3 is TGTGCCAGCAGTGAGGACAGGGGAGGCAATCAGCCCCAGCATTTT. Translated, it gives CASSEDRGGNQPQHF.

The chain uses TRBV18 and TRBJ1-1; D not resolved. Germline V gene data show CDR1 as KGHSH and CDR2 as LQKENI. Trimming took off 6 bases at V and 8 bases at J, with 13 bases between the two ends. This CDR3 region has 12 residues. CDR3 coding DNA: TGTGCCAGCTCCGAGCGGGCAGGAGAAGCTTTCTTT. This gives the protein CASSERAGEAFF.

The chain combines TRBV4-1 with TRBJ1-4; 9 nucleotides align to TRBD1. J gave up 6 bases and V 3 bases, and 5 bases lay outside the gene matches. Germline V gene lookup returns CDR1 MGHRA and CDR2 YSYEKL. The CDR3 extends over 15 amino acids. This CDR3 is CASSQMTGGYEKLFF. CDR3 bases: TGCGCCAGCAGCCAGATGACAGGGGGATATGAAAAACTGTTTTTT.

The rearrangement uses TRBV5-1 and TRBJ1-2; TRBD1 might be the D (6 bases). The V and J ends lost 0 bases and 3 bases respectively, with 12 bases between them. The CDR3 runs to 15 residues. Germline V gives CDR1 SGHRS, CDR2 YFSETQ. DNA for the CDR3: TGCGCCAGCAGCTTGGCCCTGGGGGCTGACTATGGCTACACCTTC. It specifies CASSLALGADYGYTF.

The rearrangement links TRBV3-1 (or the pseudogene TRBV3-2) to TRBJ2-7; TRBD2 matches at 7 bases. The CDR3 runs to 14 residues. Germline CDR1 LGHDT, CDR2 YNNKEL (reference sequence). V shed 8 bases and J 3 bases; nucleotides not matched to a gene: 10. The CDR3 nucleotides are TGTGCCAGCGCGTCCGGGACGGGGGGCTACGAGCAGTACTTC. It codes for CASASGTGGYEQYF.

The chain employs TRBV5-1 and TRBJ2-5; possible D gene TRBD2, 6 bases. Germline CDR1 reads SGHRS; CDR2 reads YFSETQ. V was pared by 3 bases and J by 2 bases, with 14 bases between. The length of the CDR3 is 15 residues. The CDR3 loop is CASSSRSAGQETQYF. The CDR3 region has the DNA TGCGCCAGCAGCTCAAGGTCGGCGGGGCAAGAGACCCAGTACTTC.

The V and J genes are TRBV29-1 and TRBJ2-5; 7 bases are a match to TRBD2. Germline CDR1 SQVTM, CDR2 ANQGSEA. Trimming removed 5 bases from V and 3 bases from J; junction bases left unmatched: 3. This CDR3 contains 12 residues. The CDR3 loop reads CSVHAGEETQYF. The CDR3 nucleotides are TGCAGCGTTCACGCGGGGGAAGAGACCCAGTACTTC.

This clone was seen only once. The V gene is TRBV27, the J gene TRBJ1-4, with TRBD1 as a possible D gene (6 bases). With 8 bases removed from V and 8 bases from J, the gap between germline ends came to 21 bases. Germline V gene lookup returns CDR1 MNHEY and CDR2 SMNVEV (reference sequence). This CDR3 region has 15 residues. CDR3 region: CASGKQGRGGEKLFF. The CDR3, as DNA: TGTGCCAGCGGGAAACAGGGCAGGGGTGGGGAAAAACTGTTTTTT. Together with reference TRBV27 and TRBJ1-4, the CDR3 gives the full variable domain: EAQVTQNPRYLITVTGKKLTVTCSQNMNHEYMSWYRQDPGLGLRQIYYSMNVEVTDKGDVPEGYKVSRKEKRNFPLILESPSPNQTSLYFCASGKQGRGGEKLFFGSGTQLSVL.

This clone was recorded only once. The rearrangement uses TRBV3-1 (or the pseudogene TRBV3-2) and TRBJ1-5, with 8 bases matching TRBD1. The germline V gene has CDR1 LGHDT and CDR2 YNNKEL (reference sequence). The V segment lost 3 bases and the J segment 7 bases; nucleotides outside the gene matches: 11. The CDR3 has 16 residues. CDR3 DNA sequence: TGTGCCAGCAGCCAGGACATACAGGGGGAAGGGCAGCCCCAGCATTTT. Translating gives CASSQDIQGEGQPQHF.

The CDR3 is CASSSTGAAYEQYF. The CDR3 DNA reads as TGTGCCAGCAGCTCAACAGGGGCCGCCTACGAGCAGTACTTC. The J gene is TRBJ2-7, the V gene TRBV5-5; 7 bases fit TRBD1. Germline values: CDR1 SGHKS, CDR2 YYEKEE (reference sequence). V lost 3 bases to trimming and J lost 2 bases; unmatched junction nucleotides: 5. The CDR3 extends over 14 amino acids.

The CDR3 nucleotides read TGTGCCAGCAGTTGGGGGGTTAGCAATCAGCCCCAGCATTTT. Its protein is CASSWGVSNQPQHF. The rearrangement joins TRBV28 to TRBJ1-5, with D possibly being TRBD1 (5 bases). Germline-derived CDR1 and CDR2 are MDHEN and SYDVKM. Trimming took 4 bases from V and 0 from J, leaving 7 bases between them. The CDR3 contains 14 residues.

In this sample, this clone turned up many times. The V call is TRBV6-2 or TRBV6-3, the J call TRBJ2-7, with 9 bases fitting TRBD2. The trim removed 6 bases at V and 2 bases at J, leaving 11 bases unmatched. The CDR3 covers 16 residues. Per the germline V gene, CDR1 is MNHEY and CDR2 is SVGEGT. The CDR3 sequence is CASSSGPGLATYEQYF. In DNA form, the CDR3 reads TGTGCCAGCAGCTCCGGCCCGGGACTAGCCACCTACGAGCAGTACTTC.

This chain connects TRBV18 to TRBJ1-1; the match to TRBD1 covers 9 bases. There are 14 residues in the CDR3. The V gene end was trimmed by 4 bases and the J gene end by 2 bases; junction bases not matched to a gene: 2. CDR1 and CDR2 (germline): KGHSH, LQKENI. CDR3 amino acids: CASSLQGANTEAFF. Written as DNA, the CDR3 is TGTGCCAGCTCACTACAGGGGGCTAACACTGAAGCTTTCTTT.

J is TRBJ2-6 and V is TRBV28; no definite D call. V lost 6 bases and J lost 0, with 18 bases in between. The CDR3 runs to 18 residues. Germline V gives CDR1 MDHEN, CDR2 SYDVKM. The CDR3 spells CASSQFTVTVSGANVLTF. Here the CDR3 DNA reads TGTGCCAGCAGCCAATTTACCGTCACAGTCTCTGGGGCCAACGTCCTGACTTTC. The full variable domain, with the rest looked up from reference TRBV28 and TRBJ2-6, is DVKVTQSSRYLVKRTGEKVFLECVQDMDHENMFWYRQDPGLGLRLIYFSYDVKMKEKGDIPEGYSVSREKKERFSLILESASTNQTSMYLCASSQFTVTVSGANVLTFGAGSRLTVL.

The CDR3 coding sequence is TGTGCCAGCAGCTCCGGACAGGGGGCGAGGAATTCACCCCTCCACTTT. It encodes CASSSGQGARNSPLHF. V usage is TRBV7-8 and J usage is TRBJ1-6, with 11 bases matching TRBD1. J gave up 7 bases and V 4 bases, and 6 bases lay outside the gene matches. The CDR3 totals 16 residues. Per germline, CDR1 SGHVS and CDR2 FQNEAQ.

The gene calls are TRBV6-4 and TRBJ2-1; TRBD2 might be the D (6 bases). The ends were cut back, 5 bases at V and 5 bases at J, with 22 bases in the middle. Germline assignment: CDR1 MRHNA and CDR2 SNTAGT. The CDR3 contains 17 residues. The CDR3 here is CASSPSRAGVINNEQFF. In DNA, the CDR3 is TGTGCCAGCAGTCCCTCGCGAGCGGGTGTGATAAACAATGAGCAGTTCTTC.

This chain links TRBV6-1 with TRBJ1-4; 8 nucleotides agree with TRBD1. The junction had 5 bases not matched to a gene; V was cut back by 3 bases and J by 8 bases. Germline CDR1 and CDR2: MNHNS and SASEGT. This CDR3 contains 14 residues. The CDR3 nucleotides are TGTGCCAGCAGTGACAGGGGGCGGTGGGAAAAACTGTTTTTT. It translates to CASSDRGRWEKLFF.

The chain links TRBV3-1 (or the pseudogene TRBV3-2) to TRBJ1-2; D is ambiguous. The CDR3 runs to 14 residues. Trimming stripped 2 bases from V and 5 bases from J, with 12 bases between. Germline lookup yields CDR1 LGHDT and CDR2 YNNKEL (reference sequence). Here the CDR3 reads CASSQNSGSYGYTF. In DNA, the CDR3 is TGTGCCAGCAGCCAAAACTCGGGGTCTTATGGCTACACCTTC.

The chain combines TRBV11-3 with TRBJ2-3; 8 bases fit TRBD2. Germline CDR1 reads SGHNT; CDR2 reads YENEEA. CDR3 length: 16 residues. V shed 0 bases, J shed 7 bases, and the junction held 9 bases outside the gene matches. CDR3 sequence reads: CASSLDGSGDFHTQYF. DNA of the CDR3: TGTGCCAGCAGCTTAGATGGTAGCGGGGACTTTCATACGCAGTATTTT. Variable domain in full (rest from reference TRBV11-3 and TRBJ2-3): EAGVVQSPRYKIIEKKQPVAFWCNPISGHNTLYWYLQNLGQGPELLIRYENEEAVDDSQLPKDRFSAERLKGVDSTLKIQPAELGDSAVYLCASSLDGSGDFHTQYFGPGTRLTVL.

V and J are TRBV10-2 and TRBJ1-3, with D tentatively TRBD1 (6 bases). Germline V gives CDR1 WSHSY, CDR2 SAAADI. This CDR3 has 17 amino acids. V was cut by 0 bases and J by 0 bases, with 12 bases left in between. The CDR3 loop is CASSESARDTSGNTIYF. Here the CDR3 DNA reads TGCGCCAGCAGTGAGTCAGCCCGGGACACCTCTGGAAACACCATATATTTT.

The gene calls are TRBV21-1 and TRBJ2-1; TRBD1, as called in the table, went unchecked against the DNA. TRBV21-1 is tagged as a pseudogene. This CDR3 spans 16 amino acids. This CDR3 is CASSTGQGGTYNEQFF. The DNA of the CDR3 is TGTGCCAGCAGCACCGGACAGGGCGGAACCTACAATGAGCAGTTCTTC.

The gene calls are TRBV5-4 and TRBJ2-5, with TRBD2 matching 8 bases. Trimming cost V 4 bases and J 5 bases; bases outside gene matches: 7. Germline lookup yields CDR1 SGHNT and CDR2 YYREEE (reference sequence). The CDR3 totals 14 residues. The CDR3 is CASSPQAGAETQYF. For the CDR3, the DNA is TGTGCCAGCAGCCCCCAAGCGGGGGCGGAGACCCAGTACTTC.

The sample holds one count of this clone. The chain's CDR3 is CASSFTRTGRTEAFF. Here the CDR3 DNA reads TGTGCCAGCAGTTTCACCCGGACAGGGCGCACTGAAGCTTTCTTT. The genes are TRBV27 and TRBJ1-1, with 8 bases matching TRBD1. Germline loops: CDR1 MNHEY, CDR2 SMNVEV (reference sequence). V shed 3 bases, J shed 4 bases, and the junction held 7 bases outside the gene matches. The CDR3 length is 15 residues.

The chain recombines TRBV10-2 with TRBJ2-7, with D perhaps matching TRBD2 (6 bases). Looked up from germline, CDR1 is WSHSY and CDR2 is SAAADI. V shed 6 bases and J shed 2 bases, with 11 bases lying between them. The CDR3 length is 13 residues. As DNA, the CDR3 is TGCGCCAGCAGGGAGGGAGTAGCCTACGAGCAGTACTTC. Translated, it gives CASREGVAYEQYF.

V and J are TRBV30 and TRBJ2-3; D is possibly TRBD2 (6 bases). The germline CDR1 and CDR2 sequences are GTSNPN and SVGIG (reference sequence). Trimming removed 3 bases at V and 5 bases at J, with 21 bases between. The CDR3 covers 16 residues. For the CDR3, the DNA is TGTGCCTGGAGGTCTCGGAGGGAGTTAAGGGAAGATACGCAGTATTTT. It translates to CAWRSRRELREDTQYF. Drawing the rest from reference TRBV30 and TRBJ2-3, the complete variable domain is SQTIHQWPATLVQPVGSPLSLECTVEGTSNPNLYWYRQAAGRGLQLLFYSVGIGQISSEVPQNLSASRPQDRQFILSSKKLLLSDSGFYLCAWRSRRELREDTQYFGPGTRLTVL.

The chain uses TRBV27 and TRBJ2-7; D possibly corresponds to TRBD1 (5 bases). Germline lookup yields CDR1 MNHEY and CDR2 SMNVEV (reference sequence). V lost 2 bases and J lost 4, with 12 bases in between. CDR3 size: 14 residues. This chain's CDR3 is CASSLHGAGYEQYF. In nucleotides, the CDR3 is TGTGCCAGCAGTTTACATGGGGCTGGATACGAGCAGTACTTC.